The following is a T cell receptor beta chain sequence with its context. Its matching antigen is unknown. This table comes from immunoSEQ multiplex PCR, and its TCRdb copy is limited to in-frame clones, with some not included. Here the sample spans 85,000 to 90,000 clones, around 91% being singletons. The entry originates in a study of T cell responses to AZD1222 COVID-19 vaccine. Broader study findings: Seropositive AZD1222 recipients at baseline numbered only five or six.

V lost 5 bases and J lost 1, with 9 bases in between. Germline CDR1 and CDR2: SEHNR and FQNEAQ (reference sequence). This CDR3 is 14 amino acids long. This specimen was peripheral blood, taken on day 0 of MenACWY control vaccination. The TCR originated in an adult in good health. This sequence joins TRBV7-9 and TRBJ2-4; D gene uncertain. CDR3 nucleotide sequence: TGTGCCAGCAGCGCCGGAGTGGCCAAAAACATTCAGTACTTC. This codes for CASSAGVAKNIQYF.